A few counts support the clone carrying this T cell receptor (beta chain). Data came from immunoSEQ multiplex PCR; TCRdb stores just in-frame clones and leaves some out. This table has 95,000 to 110,000 clones, just over 85% appearing once. The data were obtained in a study of blood T cell repertoires in COVID-19. For the study at large: Sites in the United States, Italy and Spain provided acute and convalescent COVID-19 samples. Nucleic acid was either cDNA or gDNA, and it came from T cells, B-cell-depleted T cells, or PBMCs.

This CDR3 has 13 residues. CDR1 LNHNV and CDR2 YYDKDF come from the germline V gene (reference sequence). Trimming left V 4 bases short and J 5 bases short, with 8 bases between. The sequenced sample consisted of peripheral blood. This sequence joins TRBV15 and TRBJ1-4; D possibly corresponds to TRBD1 (6 bases). The origin of this receptor is a human donor in a cohort sampled during active COVID-19. The CDR3, as DNA: TGTGCCACCAGCATTGACAGGAATGAAAAACTGTTTTTT. Translation: CATSIDRNEKLFF.